What follows is one TCR beta chain and its context. Its antigen is as yet unknown. This specimen belongs to a study of cytomegalovirus exposure and HLA in healthy donors. Study-wide points: High specificity and sensitivity for cytomegalovirus status were reported for the classifier. Whilst most TCR sequences proved rare, a subset of public TCRs occurred across many donors. In the 95 to 150 validation repertoires, a later analysis found that first-cohort TCR clusters tended to co-occur. The study labeled around 160 TCR beta chains cytomegalovirus-associated.

The CDR3 is 15 amino acids. In germline, CDR1 is SGHRS, CDR2 YFSETQ. V was pared by 2 bases and J by 0 bases, with 8 bases between. Produced via immunoSEQ multiplex PCR; TCRdb's table is partial and in-frame only. The sample consists of some 240,000 clones, around 87% of them appearing once. The sequencing input was PBMCs. The sequence was collected from a woman in her late teens or twenties in good health and CMV-seropositive. The chain has TRBV5-1 and TRBJ2-2; D is unclear. Written as DNA, the CDR3 is TGCGCCAGCAGCTTCGGCAGCGCGAACACCGGGGAGCTGTTTTTT. It yields the protein CASSFGSANTGELFF. Looking up the rest from reference TRBV5-1 and TRBJ2-2 gives the full variable domain: KAGVTQTPRYLIKTRGQQVTLSCSPISGHRSVSWYQQTPGQGLQFLFEYFSETQRNKGNFPGRFSGRQFSNSRSEMNVSTLELGDSALYLCASSFGSANTGELFFGEGSRLTVL.